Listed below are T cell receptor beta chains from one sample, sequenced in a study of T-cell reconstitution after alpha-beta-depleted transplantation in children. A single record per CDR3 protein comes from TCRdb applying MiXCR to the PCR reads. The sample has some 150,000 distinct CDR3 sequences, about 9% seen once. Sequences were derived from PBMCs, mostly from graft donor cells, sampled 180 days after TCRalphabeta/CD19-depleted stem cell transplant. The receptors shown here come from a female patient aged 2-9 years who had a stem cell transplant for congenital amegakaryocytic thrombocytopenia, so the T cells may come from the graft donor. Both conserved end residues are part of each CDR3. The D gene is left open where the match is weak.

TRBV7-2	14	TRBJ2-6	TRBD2	CASSLGGAGNVLTF
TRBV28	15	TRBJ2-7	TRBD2	CASSSPGGVLYEQYF
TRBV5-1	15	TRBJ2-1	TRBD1	CASSHRQGSYNEQFF
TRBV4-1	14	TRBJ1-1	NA	CASSRWGGNAEAFF
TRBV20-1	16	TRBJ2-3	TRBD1	CSARGNRDRDPDTQYF
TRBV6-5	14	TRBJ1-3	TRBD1	CASRQGTSGNTIYF
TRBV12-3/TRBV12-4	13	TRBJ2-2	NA	CASSSRDTGELFF
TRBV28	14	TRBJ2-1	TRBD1	CASSLGTGYHEQFF
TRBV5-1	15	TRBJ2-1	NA	CASSQQTVSYNEQFF
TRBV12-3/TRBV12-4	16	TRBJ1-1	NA	CASTAFFAGLGTEAFF
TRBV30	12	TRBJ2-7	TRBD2	CACGGGSYEQYF
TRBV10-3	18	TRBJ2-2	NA	CAIPGGRSPVGNTGELFF
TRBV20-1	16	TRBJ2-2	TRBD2	CSARDSTSGRDGELFF
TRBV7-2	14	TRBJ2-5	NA	CASSLYPRGETQYF
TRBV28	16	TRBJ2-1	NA	CASSLRGTRPYNEQFF
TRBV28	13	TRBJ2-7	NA	CASTLDSSYEQYF
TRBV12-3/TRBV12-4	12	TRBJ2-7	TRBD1	CASSWGQGEQYF
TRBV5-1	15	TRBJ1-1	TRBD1	CASSLLGGANTEAFF
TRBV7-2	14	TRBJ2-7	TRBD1	CASSSGTGLYEQYF
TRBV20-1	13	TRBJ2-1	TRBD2	CSARLAGSNEQFF
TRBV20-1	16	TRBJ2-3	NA	CSARALQRPSTDTQYF
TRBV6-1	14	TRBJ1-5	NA	CASSDHGTFQPQHF
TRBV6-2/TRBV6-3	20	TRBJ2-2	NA	CASSTTYRLTGWPAPGELFF
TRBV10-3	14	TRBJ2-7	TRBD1	CAISPDRESYEQYF
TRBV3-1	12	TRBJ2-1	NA	CASSQVGWGKFF
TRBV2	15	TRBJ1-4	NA	CASRYYREPSEKLFF
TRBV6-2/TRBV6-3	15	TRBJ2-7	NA	CASSTYRQVGYRQYF
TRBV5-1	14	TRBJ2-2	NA	CASRSSLGTGELFF
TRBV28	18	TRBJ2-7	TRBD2	CASSPIPRLAGPYYEQYF
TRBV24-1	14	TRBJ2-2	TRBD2	CATGLAGRNGELFF
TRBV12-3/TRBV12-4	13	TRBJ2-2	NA	CASSDYNTGELFF
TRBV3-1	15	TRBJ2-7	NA	CASCQARAAVSGQYF
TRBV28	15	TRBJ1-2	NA	CASSLPSRRQLGYTF